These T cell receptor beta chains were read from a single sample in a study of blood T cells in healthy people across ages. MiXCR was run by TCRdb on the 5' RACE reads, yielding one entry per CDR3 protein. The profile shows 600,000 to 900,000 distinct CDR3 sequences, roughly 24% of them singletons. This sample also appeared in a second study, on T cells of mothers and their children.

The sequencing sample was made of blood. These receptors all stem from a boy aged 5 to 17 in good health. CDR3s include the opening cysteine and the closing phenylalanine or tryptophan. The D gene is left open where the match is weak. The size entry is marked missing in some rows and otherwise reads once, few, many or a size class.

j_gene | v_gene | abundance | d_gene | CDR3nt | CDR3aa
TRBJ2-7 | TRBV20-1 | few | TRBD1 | TGCAGTGCCCCCGGGACAGGGGGGTCCTACGAGCAGTACTTC | CSAPGTGGSYEQYF
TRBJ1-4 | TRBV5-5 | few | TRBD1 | TGTGCCAGCAGCTCGACCGGGACAGGGTTTGAAAAACTGTTTTTT | CASSSTGTGFEKLFF
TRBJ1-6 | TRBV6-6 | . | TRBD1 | TGTGCCAGCAGTTACCGAGGGGAGGGCCAGGGGGTACCCCTCCACTTT | CASSYRGEGQGVPLHF
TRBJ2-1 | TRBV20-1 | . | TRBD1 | TGCAGTGCCACGACAGGGAGTGAGCAGTTCTTC | CSATTGSEQFF
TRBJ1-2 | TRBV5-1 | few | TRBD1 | TGCGCCAGCAGCTCCGGGACAGACACCATGGGTGGCTACACCTTC | CASSSGTDTMGGYTF
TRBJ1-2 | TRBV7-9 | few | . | TGTGCCAGCAGCTTGAATGGCTACACCTTC | CASSLNGYTF
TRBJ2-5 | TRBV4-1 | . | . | TGCGCCAGCAGCCAACCATTTTCTAAGGGGGGAGAGACCCAGTACTTC | CASSQPFSKGGETQYF
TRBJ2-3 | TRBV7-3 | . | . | TGTGCCAGCGGCACCGGAGGGGTAGATACGCAGTATTTT | CASGTGGVDTQYF
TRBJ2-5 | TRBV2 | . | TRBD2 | TGTGCCAGCAGTGATGGTAGCGGGGGGTGGGAGACCCAGTACTTC | CASSDGSGGWETQYF
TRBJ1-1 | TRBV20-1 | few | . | TGCAGTGCTAGAATTCCAGGGACCACTGAAGCTTTCTTT | CSARIPGTTEAFF
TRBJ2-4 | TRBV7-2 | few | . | TGTGCCAGCAGCTTAATCGGAGAAGCCAAAAACATTCAGTACTTC | CASSLIGEAKNIQYF
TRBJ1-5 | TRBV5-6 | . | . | TGTGCCAGCAGCTTGGGACATGGAAGTAATCAGCCCCAGCATTTT | CASSLGHGSNQPQHF
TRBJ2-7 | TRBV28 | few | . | TGTGCCAGCAGTTTCCGGGACAGCGGGTCCTACGAGCAGTACTTC | CASSFRDSGSYEQYF
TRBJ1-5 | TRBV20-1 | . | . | TGCAGTGCCCTGGGGAACTGGGAAAGTCAGCCCCAGCATTTT | CSALGNWESQPQHF
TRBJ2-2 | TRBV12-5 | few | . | TGTGCTAGTGGTTCTGTATTAGGGGGACATTCGAACACCGGGGAGCTGTTTTTT | CASGSVLGGHSNTGELFF
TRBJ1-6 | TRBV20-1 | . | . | TGCAGTGCGCAGCACAGGAGCTCCTATAATTCACCCCTCCACTTT | CSAQHRSSYNSPLHF
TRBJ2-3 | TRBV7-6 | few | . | TGTGCCAGCAGCTTAGTGACGGGGGGACAGATAGATACGCAGTATTTT | CASSLVTGGQIDTQYF
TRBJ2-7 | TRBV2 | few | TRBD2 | TGTGCCAGCAGTGAACAGCGGGGGGCCCAATACGAGCAGTACTTC | CASSEQRGAQYEQYF
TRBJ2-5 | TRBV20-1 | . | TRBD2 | TGCAGTGCTAGAGACCCAGCGGGGGGCATCGAGACCCAGTACTTC | CSARDPAGGIETQYF
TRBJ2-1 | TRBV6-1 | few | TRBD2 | TGTGCCAGCAGTGACCCGGGACTAGCGGTCTACAATGAGCAGTTCTTC | CASSDPGLAVYNEQFF
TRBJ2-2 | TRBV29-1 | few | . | TGCAGCGTTGAACAGGGTTCCGGGGAGCTGTTTTTT | CSVEQGSGELFF
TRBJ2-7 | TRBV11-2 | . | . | TGTGCCAGCAGCTTAGATCATTCGTCCTACGAGCAGTACTTC | CASSLDHSSYEQYF
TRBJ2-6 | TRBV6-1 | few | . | TGTGCCAGCAGTGGAGTCCGGGGGAGTGGGGCCAACGTCCTGACTTTC | CASSGVRGSGANVLTF